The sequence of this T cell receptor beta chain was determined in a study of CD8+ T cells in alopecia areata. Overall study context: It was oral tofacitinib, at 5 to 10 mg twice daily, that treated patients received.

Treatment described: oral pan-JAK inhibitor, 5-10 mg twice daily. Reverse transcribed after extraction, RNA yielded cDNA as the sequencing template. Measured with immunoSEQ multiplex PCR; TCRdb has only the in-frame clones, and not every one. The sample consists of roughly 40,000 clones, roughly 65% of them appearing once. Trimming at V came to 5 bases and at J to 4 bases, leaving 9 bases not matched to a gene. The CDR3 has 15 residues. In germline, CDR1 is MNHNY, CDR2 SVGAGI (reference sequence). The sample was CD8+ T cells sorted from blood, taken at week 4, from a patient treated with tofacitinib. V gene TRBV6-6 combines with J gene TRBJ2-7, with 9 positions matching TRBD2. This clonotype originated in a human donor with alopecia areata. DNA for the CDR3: TGTGCCAGCAGTCCCGTAGGGCGGGGGGGATACGAGCAGTACTTC. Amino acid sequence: CASSPVGRGGYEQYF.